This T cell receptor (beta chain) stems from a study of T cells and Merkel cell carcinoma outcomes. Findings of the study overall: In Merkel cell carcinoma, repertoire and T-cell density reportedly predicted outcomes.

The CDR3 is 13 amino acids. The germline V gene has CDR1 LNHDA and CDR2 SQIVND (reference sequence). The V gene lost 4 bases and the J gene lost 6 bases, with 12 bases spanning the gap. As to this clone: Antigen specificity is unknown.

Data came from immunoSEQ multiplex PCR; TCRdb stores just in-frame clones and leaves some out. The sample lists under 8,000 clones, 90% seen once, with approximately 3% in the top ten. This sequence was found in a human donor with Merkel cell carcinoma. The sample taken for sequencing was tumor tissue from Merkel cell carcinoma. The chain recombines TRBV19 with TRBJ1-2; D is uncertain. CDR3 coding DNA: TGTGCCAGTAGTAGAGGGCAGTACGATGGCTACACCTTC. It yields the protein CASSRGQYDGYTF.